One and the same sample provided the 5 T cell receptor beta chains below, sequenced in a study of blood T cells in healthy people across ages. The second PCR ran 7 to 11 cycles with a sample-barcoded 5' primer and J-beta primers. TCRdb itself ran the 5' RACE reads through MiXCR, one entry per CDR3 protein. The table shows approximately 2,000,000 distinct CDR3 sequences, with roughly two fifths occurring only once. Sample: blood. The receptors here all came from a human donor in good health.

This sequence joins TRBV24-1 and TRBJ2-1, with 7 bases identical to TRBD2. J was trimmed by 2 bases and V by 4 bases; bases with no gene match: 7. The germline CDR1 and CDR2 sequences are KGHDR and SFDVKD. The CDR3 is 16 amino acids. DNA for the CDR3: TGTGCCACCAGTGACCCGAGCGGGGCTCCCTACAATGAGCAGTTCTTC. Its protein product is CATSDPSGAPYNEQFF.

The genes are TRBV4-2 and TRBJ2-7; D gene ambiguous. V lost 4 bases to trimming and J lost 4 bases, with 14 bases between them. CDR3 length: 14 residues. The V gene's germline CDR1 is LGHNA and CDR2 YNFKEQ. CDR3 residues: CASSPTMGNYEQYF. The CDR3 coding sequence is TGTGCCAGCAGCCCAACTATGGGGAATTACGAGCAGTACTTC.

The chain carries TRBV6-5 and TRBJ2-3; D call uncertain. Germline V gene sequence: CDR1 MNHEY, CDR2 SVGAGI. The length of the CDR3 is 15 residues. Trimming left V 2 bases short and J 1 base short, with 10 bases between. CDR3 in amino acids: CASSYHDGGTDTQYF. CDR3 nucleotide sequence: TGTGCCAGCAGTTACCACGACGGAGGCACAGATACGCAGTATTTT.

As DNA, the CDR3 is TGTGCCACCAGCAGAGCCCCACAAGAGACCCAGTACTTC. Translating gives CATSRAPQETQYF. The chain uses TRBV15 and TRBJ2-5; unclear D gene. Per germline, CDR1 LNHNV and CDR2 YYDKDF (reference sequence). Deletions cut 1 base from V and 2 bases from J, with 5 bases between. This CDR3 comprises 13 residues.

V is TRBV24-1 and J is TRBJ1-1; a possible D gene is TRBD1 (5 bases). CDR1 is KGHDR, CDR2 SFDVKD, per germline. Trimming cost V 9 bases and J 3 bases, with 13 bases left between them. The CDR3 has 13 residues. The CDR3 nucleotides are TGTGCCACCGCCTCCGGGGGGTACACTGAAGCTTTCTTT. This sequence encodes CATASGGYTEAFF.